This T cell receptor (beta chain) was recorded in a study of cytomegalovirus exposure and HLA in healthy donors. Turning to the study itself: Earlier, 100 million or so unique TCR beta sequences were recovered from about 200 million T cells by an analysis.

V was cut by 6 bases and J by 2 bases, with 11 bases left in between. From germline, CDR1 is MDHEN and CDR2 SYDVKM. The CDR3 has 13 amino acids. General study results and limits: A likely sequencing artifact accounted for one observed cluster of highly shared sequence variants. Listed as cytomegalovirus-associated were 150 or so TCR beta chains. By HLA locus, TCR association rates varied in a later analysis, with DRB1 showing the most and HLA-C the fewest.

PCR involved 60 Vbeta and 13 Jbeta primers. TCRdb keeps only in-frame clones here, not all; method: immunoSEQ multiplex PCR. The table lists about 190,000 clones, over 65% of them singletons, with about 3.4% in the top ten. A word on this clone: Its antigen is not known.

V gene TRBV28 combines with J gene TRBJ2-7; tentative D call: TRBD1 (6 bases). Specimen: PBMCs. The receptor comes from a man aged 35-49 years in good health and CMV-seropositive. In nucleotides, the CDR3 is TGTGCCAGCAGGTCAGGGGTTGCCTACGAGCAGTACTTC. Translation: CASRSGVAYEQYF.